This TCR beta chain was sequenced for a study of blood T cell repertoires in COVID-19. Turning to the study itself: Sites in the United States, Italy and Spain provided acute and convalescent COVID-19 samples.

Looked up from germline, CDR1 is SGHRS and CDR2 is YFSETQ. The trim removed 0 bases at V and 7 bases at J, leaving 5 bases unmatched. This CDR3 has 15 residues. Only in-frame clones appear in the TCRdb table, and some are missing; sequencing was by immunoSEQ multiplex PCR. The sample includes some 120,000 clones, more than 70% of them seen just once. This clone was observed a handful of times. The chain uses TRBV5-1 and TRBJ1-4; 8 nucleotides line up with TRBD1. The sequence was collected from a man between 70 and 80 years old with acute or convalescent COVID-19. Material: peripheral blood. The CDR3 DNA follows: TGCGCCAGCAGCTTGGCAGGGGGCGAACGTGAAAAACTGTTTTTT. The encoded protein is CASSLAGGEREKLFF.